Here is one TCR beta chain with its context. This entry belongs to a study of blood T cell repertoires in COVID-19. TCRdb's table, derived via immunoSEQ multiplex PCR, lists solely in-frame clones and lacks some. The table records about 43,000 clones, about 87% of them present only once. This CDR3 spans 15 amino acids. Germline V lookup: CDR1 SNHLY, CDR2 FYNNEI. Trimming took off 8 bases at V and 6 bases at J, with 19 bases between the two ends. This sequence was found in a man aged 60-69 years with active COVID-19. This chain uses TRBV2 with TRBJ1-4, with D possibly being TRBD1 (5 bases). Sequencing was carried out using peripheral blood. The CDR3 DNA is TGTGCCAGCCGAGTCCGACAGTCCTGGGATGAAAAACTGTTTTTT. This codes for CASRVRQSWDEKLFF.